The 32 T cell receptor beta chains below come from one sample, sequenced in a study of shared clonotypes between healthy human individuals. The method was immunoSEQ multiplex PCR; TCRdb's version includes in-frame clones alone and lacks a portion of them. This sample has over a million clones, with approximately 78% found just once. The sequenced material came from memory CD4+ T cells from PBMCs. Subset denoted: CD45RA-negative fraction. These receptors came from a man aged 18 to 29 in good health. Some clones in this sample may be carry-over from other donors' samples.

V and J are TRBV7-8 and TRBJ2-4; TRBD2 matches at 10 bases. Germline trimming cut 1 base from V and 6 bases from J; bases unmatched to any gene: 9. In germline, CDR1 is SGHVS, CDR2 FQNEAQ. This CDR3 spans 17 amino acids. The CDR3 DNA sequence: TGTGCCAGCAGCTTAGGGCTAGCGGGAGCATCAGGAAACATTCAGTACTTC. This sequence encodes CASSLGLAGASGNIQYF.

This chain uses TRBV6-5 with TRBJ1-2; 7 bases agree with TRBD1. CDR1 is MNHEY and CDR2 is SVGAGI in the germline V gene. Unmatched junction bases numbered 10, after V lost 2 bases and J lost 4 bases. This CDR3 has 16 amino acids. The CDR3 sequence is CASSYAGTASTYGYTF. CDR3 nucleotides: TGTGCCAGCAGTTACGCAGGGACAGCGAGTACCTATGGCTACACCTTC.

This chain connects TRBV19 to TRBJ2-6, with D unclear. V shed 6 bases and J shed 0 bases, with 3 bases lying between them. This CDR3 is 13 amino acids long. The germline CDR1 and CDR2 sequences are LNHDA and SQIVND (reference sequence). The CDR3 DNA follows: TGTGCCAGTAGGCTCTCTGGGGCCAACGTCCTGACTTTC. Translating gives CASRLSGANVLTF.

The chain has TRBV5-1 and TRBJ2-4, with D tentatively TRBD1 or TRBD2 (5 bases each). The CDR3 is 15 residues long. The V end was cut by 0 bases, the J end by 0 bases, with 7 bases between. Germline CDR1 and CDR2: SGHRS and YFSETQ. CDR3 residues: CASSLDGAAKNIQYF. CDR3 DNA sequence: TGCGCCAGCAGCTTGGACGGGGCAGCCAAAAACATTCAGTACTTC.

The rearrangement links TRBV10-3 to TRBJ2-3; 10 bases are shared with TRBD2. Germline V CDR1 and CDR2: ENHRY, SYGVKD. The trim removed 0 bases at V and 3 bases at J, leaving 12 bases unmatched. The length of the CDR3 is 19 residues. The DNA of the CDR3 is TGTGCCATCAGTGAGTCGAAAGGGCTAGCGGGAGCATCGACAGATACGCAGTATTTT. It yields the protein CAISESKGLAGASTDTQYF.

The chain is built from TRBV5-8 and TRBJ1-2; D unclear. CDR3 size: 14 residues. CDR1 and CDR2 (germline): SGHTS, YDEGEE. Trimming took 2 bases from V and 6 from J, leaving 14 bases between them. The CDR3 DNA reads TGTGCCAGCAGCTTTGGAGGGAAACTAGATGGCTACACCTTC. This gives the protein CASSFGGKLDGYTF.

This clone was counted ten times or more. The same CDR3 arises from other DNA sequences in this sample as well. V gene TRBV27 combines with J gene TRBJ1-5, with D hard to call. The CDR3 covers 12 residues. Germline V gene sequence: CDR1 MNHEY, CDR2 SMNVEV (reference sequence). Between the trimmed V and J ends, which lost 2 bases and 6 bases, there was a span of 5 bases. This CDR3 is CASSLLGQPQHF. DNA of the CDR3: TGTGCCAGCAGTTTACTTGGTCAGCCCCAGCATTTT.

This clone has a count of ten or more. J is TRBJ2-1 and V is TRBV10-3, with 10 bases identical to TRBD2. The CDR3 covers 14 residues. Germline trimming cut 6 bases from V and 3 bases from J; bases unmatched to any gene: 2. The germline V gene has CDR1 ENHRY and CDR2 SYGVKD. The CDR3 region has the DNA TGTGCCATCAGCGGGACTAGCGACTACAATGAGCAGTTCTTC. It yields the protein CAISGTSDYNEQFF.

This rearrangement joins TRBV2 to TRBJ1-1; D might be TRBD1 (6 bases). Germline-derived CDR1 and CDR2 are SNHLY and FYNNEI. The CDR3 has 16 amino acids. V was pared by 8 bases and J by 4 bases, with 23 bases between. For the CDR3, the DNA is TGTGCCAGCCGCTTGGAGGCAGGGGCCTTGAGCACTGAAGCTTTCTTT. Residues: CASRLEAGALSTEAFF.

The V and J genes are TRBV4-1 and TRBJ1-2; TRBD1 matches 8 bases. This CDR3 has 16 amino acids. Trimming removed 2 bases from V and 7 bases from J; junction bases left unmatched: 12. Germline V lookup: CDR1 MGHRA, CDR2 YSYEKL. DNA of the CDR3: TGCGCCAGCAGCCAACCCGTGGACAGGGTGAGTGGTGGCTACACCTTC. It translates to CASSQPVDRVSGGYTF.

This clone was found once. The chain recombines TRBV5-6 with TRBJ2-5; 9 nucleotides match TRBD2. The CDR3 spans 14 residues. V lost 4 bases, J lost 4 bases, and 5 bases stayed unmatched. Per germline, CDR1 SGHDT and CDR2 YYEEEE. The DNA for the CDR3 is TGTGCCAGCAGCCGGGCAGCGGGAGGAGAGACCCAGTACTTC. Amino acids: CASSRAAGGETQYF.

The chain links TRBV4-2 to TRBJ2-4; the match to TRBD2 covers 14 bases. The CDR3 length is 18 residues. V lost 4 bases and J lost 3; bases outside the gene matches: 8. CDR1 is LGHNA and CDR2 is YNFKEQ in the germline V gene. The CDR3 region has the DNA TGTGCCAGCAGCCCCGGGACTAGCGGGAGTTTGGGCAAAAACATTCAGTACTTC. Its translation is CASSPGTSGSLGKNIQYF.

This sequence joins TRBV5-4 and TRBJ1-2, with TRBD1 identical over 10 bases. CDR1 is SGHNT and CDR2 is YYREEE in the germline V gene (reference sequence). J lost 1 base, V lost 4 bases, and 4 bases had no gene match. This CDR3 comprises 15 residues. CDR3 sequence reads: CASSPRDRGNYGYTF. DNA for the CDR3: TGTGCCAGCAGCCCCCGGGACAGGGGTAACTATGGCTACACCTTC.

The gene calls are TRBV14 and TRBJ1-1; D gene unclear. The CDR3 runs to 18 residues. Germline assignment: CDR1 SGHDN and CDR2 FVKESK. Trimming left V 0 bases short and J 0 bases short, with 17 bases between. CDR3 loop: CASSQDVRVRPLNTEAFF. The CDR3 coding sequence is TGTGCCAGCAGCCAAGATGTTAGGGTAAGACCTCTGAACACTGAAGCTTTCTTT.

The sample holds one count of this clone. The chain is built from TRBV28 and TRBJ2-7; 10 bases are a match to TRBD2. V dropped 7 bases and J dropped 2; count of bases not matched to a gene: 26. From germline, CDR1 is MDHEN and CDR2 SYDVKM. The length of the CDR3 is 21 residues. DNA for the CDR3: TGTGCCAGCATACGAACTATCCCCCGATTTAGCGGGAGGACCCCAGCCTACGAGCAGTACTTC. Its protein is CASIRTIPRFSGRTPAYEQYF.

The rearrangement links TRBV28 to TRBJ1-3, with TRBD1 matching 8 bases. Germline-derived CDR1 and CDR2 are MDHEN and SYDVKM. This CDR3 is built from 17 residues. The V gene end was trimmed by 1 base and the J gene end by 0 bases; junction bases not matched to a gene: 5. CDR3 loop: CASSLSTGGSSGNTIYF. The CDR3 DNA follows: TGTGCCAGCAGTTTATCCACAGGGGGTAGCTCTGGAAACACCATATATTTT.

This sequence joins TRBV2 and TRBJ2-3, with 10 bases identical to TRBD2. V shed 2 bases and J 5 bases; nucleotides not matched to a gene: 7. Germline assignment: CDR1 SNHLY and CDR2 FYNNEI. The CDR3 is 16 amino acids. The DNA for the CDR3 is TGTGCCAGCAGTGAAAAGGGACTAGCGCCGGGAGATACGCAGTATTTT. Translation: CASSEKGLAPGDTQYF.

The chain uses TRBV30 and TRBJ1-1; 9 bases align to TRBD1. J gave up 4 bases and V 6 bases, and 3 bases lay outside the gene matches. Germline V gene sequence: CDR1 GTSNPN, CDR2 SVGIG (reference sequence). The CDR3 is 12 residues long. CDR3 bases: TGTGCCTGTGGACAGGGGAGCACTGAAGCTTTCTTT. Its protein product is CACGQGSTEAFF. The full variable domain, in which reference TRBV30 and TRBJ1-1 provide the parts outside the CDR3, is SQTIHQWPATLVQPVGSPLSLECTVEGTSNPNLYWYRQAAGRGLQLLFYSVGIGQISSEVPQNLSASRPQDRQFILSSKKLLLSDSGFYLCACGQGSTEAFFGQGTRLTVV.

The genes are TRBV11-1 and TRBJ1-2; D not certain. This CDR3 comprises 14 residues. Germline V gene sequence: CDR1 SGHAT, CDR2 FQDESV (reference sequence). V was clipped by 5 bases and J by 4 bases, with 14 bases between them. The CDR3 is CASSPIDLTYGYTF. CDR3 nucleotide sequence: TGTGCCAGCAGCCCAATTGATTTAACCTATGGCTACACCTTC.

The V gene is TRBV5-4, the J gene TRBJ2-3, with no clear D. Germline CDR1 SGHNT, CDR2 YYREEE (reference sequence). This CDR3 comprises 14 residues. Trimming took off 3 bases at V and 0 bases at J, with 8 bases between the two ends. The DNA for the CDR3 is TGTGCCAGCAGCTGGTTCTCTAGCACAGATACGCAGTATTTT. It is translated as CASSWFSSTDTQYF.

The V call is TRBV10-3, the J call TRBJ2-7; the D gene is possibly TRBD1 (6 bases). The CDR3 has 15 residues. V lost 5 bases, J lost 2 bases, and 16 bases lay in between. In germline, CDR1 is ENHRY, CDR2 SYGVKD. CDR3 bases: TGTGCCATCAGTATCGGACGGGACACCACCTACGAGCAGTACTTC. Amino acids: CAISIGRDTTYEQYF.

V and J are TRBV12-5 and TRBJ1-3; maybe TRBD1 (5 bases). This CDR3 contains 14 residues. V gave up 1 base and J gave up 6 bases, with 10 bases separating them. Germline V gives CDR1 LGHNT, CDR2 FRNRAP. In DNA, the CDR3 is TGTGCTAGTGGTTTGGCAGGGAGCCTAAACACCATATATTTT. It specifies CASGLAGSLNTIYF.

Worth noting for this clone: Sequence at one end of the junction differs from germline and may be a read error. This rearrangement joins TRBV7-9 to TRBJ2-7; possible D gene TRBD2, 5 bases. Germline CDR1 reads SEHNR; CDR2 reads FQNEAQ (reference sequence). The CDR3 has 11 residues. This chain's CDR3 is CASSLASEEAF. The CDR3, as DNA: TGTGCCAGCAGCCTCGCATCAGAGGAGGCCTTC.

The V gene is TRBV7-9, the J gene TRBJ2-5; tentatively, D is TRBD1 (5 bases). The CDR3 totals 13 residues. The germline V and J ends were trimmed by 2 bases and 5 bases, with 9 bases remaining between them. Germline-derived CDR1 and CDR2 are SEHNR and FQNEAQ (reference sequence). CDR3 in amino acids: CASSLQGLETQYF. In nucleotides, the CDR3 is TGTGCCAGCAGCTTACAGGGTTTGGAGACCCAGTACTTC. The whole variable domain, filled in from reference TRBV7-9 and TRBJ2-5, reads DTGVSQNPRHKITKRGQNVTFRCDPISEHNRLYWYRQTLGQGPEFLTYFQNEAQLEKSRLLSDRFSAERPKGSFSTLEIQRTEQGDSAMYLCASSLQGLETQYFGPGTRLLVL.

In the case of this clone: With only one base between it and a far larger clone, this is likely a read error. The chain is built from TRBV9 and TRBJ2-7; D possibly corresponds to TRBD2 (6 bases). Germline values: CDR1 SGDLS, CDR2 YYNGEE. Trimming removed 3 bases at V and 5 bases at J, with 12 bases between. CDR3 size: 13 residues. The CDR3 loop reads CASSAAGSNEQYF. In DNA, the CDR3 is TGTGCCAGCAGCGCTGCCGGGAGCAACGAGCAGTACTTC. Drawing the rest from reference TRBV9 and TRBJ2-7, the complete variable domain is DSGVTQTPKHLITATGQRVTLRCSPRSGDLSVYWYQQSLDQGLQFLIQYYNGEERAKGNILERFSAQQFPDLHSELNLSSLELGDSALYFCASSAAGSNEQYFGPGTRLTVT.

The gene calls are TRBV5-4 and TRBJ2-7; 8 positions match TRBD2. There are 15 residues in the CDR3. The J segment lost 1 base and the V segment lost 5 bases, leaving 8 bases of the junction unmatched. Germline V lookup: CDR1 SGHNT, CDR2 YYREEE (reference sequence). Here the CDR3 reads CASSQSGSLSYEQYF. CDR3 nucleotides: TGTGCCAGCAGTCAAAGCGGGAGCCTATCCTACGAGCAGTACTTC.

The chain recombines TRBV10-3 with TRBJ2-1; no firm D call. Trimming took 10 bases from V and 3 from J, leaving 10 bases between them. The CDR3 totals 12 residues. The germline CDR1 and CDR2 sequences are ENHRY and SYGVKD. This chain's CDR3 is CATRQSYNEQFF. The CDR3 DNA reads TGTGCCACCCGACAAAGCTACAATGAGCAGTTCTTC.

The CDR3 nucleotides are TGTGCCAGCAGCCGTCCTGCGAGTTTCTCTGGAAACACCATATATTTT. Protein: CASSRPASFSGNTIYF. This chain connects TRBV11-2 to TRBJ1-3; no reliable D call. The CDR3 length is 16 residues. Germline CDR1 reads SGHAT; CDR2 reads FQNNGV. Trimming removed 5 bases at V and 0 bases at J, with 14 bases between.

J is TRBJ2-1 and V is TRBV5-6; TRBD2 matches 7 bases. The trim removed 0 bases at V and 4 bases at J, leaving 10 bases unmatched. Germline CDR1 reads SGHDT; CDR2 reads YYEEEE. The CDR3 contains 17 residues. The CDR3 region is CASSLVASGINYNEQFF. For the CDR3, the DNA is TGTGCCAGCAGCTTGGTGGCTAGCGGAATTAATTACAATGAGCAGTTCTTC.

The chain carries TRBV5-6 and TRBJ2-2; D is unresolved. Germline V gives CDR1 SGHDT, CDR2 YYEEEE. The CDR3 spans 12 residues. V was pared by 1 base and J by 6 bases, with 4 bases between. CDR3 loop: CASSLIAGELFF. CDR3 nucleotides: TGTGCCAGCAGCTTGATAGCCGGGGAGCTGTTTTTT.

This sequence joins TRBV10-3 and TRBJ1-1, with D perhaps matching TRBD1 (5 bases). The CDR3 extends over 15 amino acids. CDR1 ENHRY and CDR2 SYGVKD come from the germline V gene. Between the trimmed V and J ends, which lost 6 bases and 1 base, there was a span of 15 bases. The CDR3 protein is CAISRRTQGNTEAFF. The CDR3 DNA reads as TGTGCCATCAGCCGGCGTACTCAGGGGAACACTGAAGCTTTCTTT.

This chain uses TRBV7-2 with TRBJ1-1, with TRBD1 as a possible D gene (5 bases). Between the trimmed V and J ends, which lost 4 bases and 11 bases, there was a span of 17 bases. CDR3 length: 13 residues. Germline lookup yields CDR1 SGHTA and CDR2 FQGNSA. The CDR3 spells CASSSSRRGAAFF. DNA for the CDR3: TGTGCCAGCAGCTCTAGCAGGAGGGGCGCTGCTTTCTTT.